The clone carrying this T cell receptor (beta chain) has at least ten counts. V lost 8 bases to trimming and J lost 3 bases, with 14 bases between them. Germline V gene lookup returns CDR1 ENHRY and CDR2 SYGVKD. This CDR3 spans 14 amino acids. MiXCR, run by TCRdb on the 5' RACE reads, gives a single entry per CDR3 protein. The table has 1.5 million to 2 million distinct CDR3 sequences, around a third seen once. The data stem from a study of identical twins. The receptor's source is a newborn girl in good health. The chain carries TRBV10-3 and TRBJ2-4; D is unclear. Sequenced material: cord blood. The CDR3 spells CAIRPENGKNIQYF. For the CDR3, the DNA is TGTGCCATCCGGCCGGAGAACGGCAAAAACATTCAGTACTTC.